This record looks at one T cell receptor beta chain sequence and its context. The target antigen is unknown. This specimen belongs to a study of PD-L1 blockade in urothelial cancer. Study results and limitations: Expansion of tumor-associated blood clones at 3 weeks was greater in durable-benefit patients.

Locally advanced or metastatic urothelial carcinoma affected the patients. What went into each PCR as a spike was synthetic TCR analog templates. Assay used: immunoSEQ multiplex PCR; TCRdb lists only in-frame clones, some missing. The table includes 58,000 or so clones, roughly 86% detected once. The ends lost 4 bases at V and 5 bases at J; junction bases unmatched: 9. Germline CDR1 and CDR2: SGHRS and YFSETQ. This CDR3 region has 17 residues. The specimen comprised PBMCs, sampled around atezolizumab (anti-PD-L1) treatment. The source of this sequence is a man aged 45-60 years with urothelial cancer. V usage is TRBV5-1 and J usage is TRBJ2-3; TRBD2 matches at 14 bases. In nucleotides, the CDR3 is TGCGCCAGCAGCCCGACAGGGACTAGCGGGAGTTTAGATACGCAGTATTTT. As protein: CASSPTGTSGSLDTQYF.